The next 8 T cell receptor beta chains were all read from a single sample in a study of blood T cell repertoires in COVID-19. Only in-frame clones appear in the TCRdb table, and some are missing; sequencing was by immunoSEQ multiplex PCR. The sample has 200,000 to 300,000 clones, about nine tenths seen once. The specimen was peripheral blood. These receptors came from a man aged 55 to 70 who had recovered from COVID-19.

The genes are TRBV19 and TRBJ2-3; D is uncertain. CDR1 is LNHDA, CDR2 SQIVND, per germline (reference sequence). CDR3 length equals 13 residues. V was trimmed by 1 base and J by 3 bases, leaving 5 bases between them. CDR3 DNA sequence: TGTGCCAGTAGTATAGGAGTGACAGATACGCAGTATTTT. It codes for CASSIGVTDTQYF.

This clone was found a few times. This sequence joins TRBV12-5 and TRBJ1-1, with a possible D match to TRBD1 (6 bases). Germline V CDR1 and CDR2: LGHNT, FRNRAP. V was trimmed by 3 bases and J by 4 bases, leaving 12 bases between them. The CDR3 extends over 14 amino acids. CDR3 nucleotide sequence: TGTGCTAGTGGTTTTCACAGGGAGGGCACTGAAGCTTTCTTT. Protein product: CASGFHREGTEAFF.

This clone occurred once. The chain couples TRBV15 to TRBJ1-4, with 7 bases fitting TRBD1. Germline V lookup: CDR1 LNHNV, CDR2 YYDKDF (reference sequence). J gave up 3 bases and V 1 base, and 2 bases lay outside the gene matches. This CDR3 has 15 residues. CDR3 loop: CATSRGQGANEKLFF. DNA for the CDR3: TGTGCCACCAGCAGAGGACAGGGCGCTAATGAAAAACTGTTTTTT.

The V call is TRBV2, the J call TRBJ2-1; unclear D gene. This CDR3 comprises 15 residues. V was pared by 4 bases and J by 6 bases, with 16 bases between. Germline V lookup: CDR1 SNHLY, CDR2 FYNNEI. Here the CDR3 reads CASSVQLSGFNEQFF. DNA for the CDR3: TGTGCCAGCAGTGTTCAGCTCTCGGGTTTCAATGAGCAGTTCTTC.

The J gene is TRBJ2-7, the V gene TRBV20-1; tentatively, D is TRBD1 (6 bases). Trimming took 3 bases from V and 7 from J, leaving 16 bases between them. Germline lookup yields CDR1 DFQATT and CDR2 SNEGSKA (reference sequence). The CDR3 is 13 residues long. The CDR3 DNA reads TGCAGTGCTAGTCCTGGGGGCCTCGGGGAGCAGTACTTC. Translated: CSASPGGLGEQYF.

This clone was seen once. CDR3 sequence reads: CASSALPSGGAETQYF. The CDR3 nucleotides are TGTGCCAGCAGCGCACTACCTAGCGGGGGGGCGGAGACCCAGTACTTC. This chain links TRBV5-5 with TRBJ2-5; 12 positions agree with TRBD2. The length of the CDR3 is 16 residues. Trimming cost V 4 bases and J 5 bases; bases outside gene matches: 9. Germline V gives CDR1 SGHKS, CDR2 YYEKEE (reference sequence).

V usage is TRBV7-7 and J usage is TRBJ2-1, with 9 bases identical to TRBD1. This CDR3 has 14 residues. V lost 4 bases, J lost 8 bases, and 6 bases stayed unmatched. Germline values: CDR1 SSHAT, CDR2 FNYEAQ (reference sequence). CDR3 DNA: TGTGCCAGCAGCTGGGGACAGGGAAGGTATGAGCAGTTCTTC. This sequence encodes CASSWGQGRYEQFF.

The chain combines TRBV12-3 or TRBV12-4 with TRBJ1-4, with D hard to call. Trimming pared 8 bases from V and 4 bases from J, leaving 11 bases between. CDR3 size: 13 residues. The CDR3 sequence: CASRETVNEKLFF. DNA for the CDR3: TGTGCCAGCCGAGAGACTGTTAATGAAAAACTGTTTTTT.